Each of the 2 T cell receptor beta chains below was sequenced from the same sample in a study of identical twins. TCRdb called the 5' RACE reads again in MiXCR, with one record for every CDR3 protein. The profile shows some 710,000 distinct CDR3 sequences, less than 7% of them singletons. Sequencing input: naive T cells sorted from blood. The receptors stem from a man between 18 and 35 years old in good health.

The V and J genes are TRBV29-1 and TRBJ1-2; D might be TRBD1 (5 bases). CDR1 is SQVTM and CDR2 is ANQGSEA in the germline V gene. This CDR3 is built from 16 residues. Trimming left V 4 bases short and J 0 bases short, with 18 bases between. CDR3: CSVVVGARVANYGYTF. CDR3 DNA sequence: TGCAGCGTTGTCGTCGGGGCGCGGGTTGCTAACTATGGCTACACCTTC.

In this sample, this clonotype turned up a few times. The CDR3 loop reads CASSSKGGAWKNEQFF. The DNA of the CDR3 is TGTGCCAGCAGCTCCAAGGGGGGGGCATGGAAAAATGAGCAGTTCTTC. This sequence joins TRBV7-8 and TRBJ2-1; a possible D gene is TRBD2 (7 bases). CDR1 SGHVS and CDR2 FQNEAQ come from the germline V gene. The V and J ends lost 4 bases and 7 bases respectively, with 20 bases between them. The CDR3 sequence is 16 residues long.